This T cell receptor beta chain was sequenced during a study of monozygotic twins with inflammatory bowel disease. Findings of the study overall: Patient-specific immunosuppressive treatments may have made repertoires more variable. Among the T cells, different subtypes could not be distinguished.

Turning to this clonotype: Its matching antigen is unknown.

The CDR3 has 13 amino acids. Germline V gives CDR1 SGHTA, CDR2 FQGNSA. Investigators made cDNA in eight separate reactions per sample. The UMIs contained a 6-nucleotide sample barcode. They were added by template switching during cDNA synthesis. TCRdb re-called the 5' RACE reads and catalogs CDR3 proteins one per entry, DNA excluded. This sample's clone table lists fewer than 550,000 distinct CDR3 sequences. This chain connects TRBV7-2 to TRBJ1-2. Sequenced sample: blood. This sequence originates from a human donor with ulcerative colitis or Crohn's disease, or a healthy co-twin of an affected twin (not recorded which). The CDR3 reads CASSPGTLNGYTF.